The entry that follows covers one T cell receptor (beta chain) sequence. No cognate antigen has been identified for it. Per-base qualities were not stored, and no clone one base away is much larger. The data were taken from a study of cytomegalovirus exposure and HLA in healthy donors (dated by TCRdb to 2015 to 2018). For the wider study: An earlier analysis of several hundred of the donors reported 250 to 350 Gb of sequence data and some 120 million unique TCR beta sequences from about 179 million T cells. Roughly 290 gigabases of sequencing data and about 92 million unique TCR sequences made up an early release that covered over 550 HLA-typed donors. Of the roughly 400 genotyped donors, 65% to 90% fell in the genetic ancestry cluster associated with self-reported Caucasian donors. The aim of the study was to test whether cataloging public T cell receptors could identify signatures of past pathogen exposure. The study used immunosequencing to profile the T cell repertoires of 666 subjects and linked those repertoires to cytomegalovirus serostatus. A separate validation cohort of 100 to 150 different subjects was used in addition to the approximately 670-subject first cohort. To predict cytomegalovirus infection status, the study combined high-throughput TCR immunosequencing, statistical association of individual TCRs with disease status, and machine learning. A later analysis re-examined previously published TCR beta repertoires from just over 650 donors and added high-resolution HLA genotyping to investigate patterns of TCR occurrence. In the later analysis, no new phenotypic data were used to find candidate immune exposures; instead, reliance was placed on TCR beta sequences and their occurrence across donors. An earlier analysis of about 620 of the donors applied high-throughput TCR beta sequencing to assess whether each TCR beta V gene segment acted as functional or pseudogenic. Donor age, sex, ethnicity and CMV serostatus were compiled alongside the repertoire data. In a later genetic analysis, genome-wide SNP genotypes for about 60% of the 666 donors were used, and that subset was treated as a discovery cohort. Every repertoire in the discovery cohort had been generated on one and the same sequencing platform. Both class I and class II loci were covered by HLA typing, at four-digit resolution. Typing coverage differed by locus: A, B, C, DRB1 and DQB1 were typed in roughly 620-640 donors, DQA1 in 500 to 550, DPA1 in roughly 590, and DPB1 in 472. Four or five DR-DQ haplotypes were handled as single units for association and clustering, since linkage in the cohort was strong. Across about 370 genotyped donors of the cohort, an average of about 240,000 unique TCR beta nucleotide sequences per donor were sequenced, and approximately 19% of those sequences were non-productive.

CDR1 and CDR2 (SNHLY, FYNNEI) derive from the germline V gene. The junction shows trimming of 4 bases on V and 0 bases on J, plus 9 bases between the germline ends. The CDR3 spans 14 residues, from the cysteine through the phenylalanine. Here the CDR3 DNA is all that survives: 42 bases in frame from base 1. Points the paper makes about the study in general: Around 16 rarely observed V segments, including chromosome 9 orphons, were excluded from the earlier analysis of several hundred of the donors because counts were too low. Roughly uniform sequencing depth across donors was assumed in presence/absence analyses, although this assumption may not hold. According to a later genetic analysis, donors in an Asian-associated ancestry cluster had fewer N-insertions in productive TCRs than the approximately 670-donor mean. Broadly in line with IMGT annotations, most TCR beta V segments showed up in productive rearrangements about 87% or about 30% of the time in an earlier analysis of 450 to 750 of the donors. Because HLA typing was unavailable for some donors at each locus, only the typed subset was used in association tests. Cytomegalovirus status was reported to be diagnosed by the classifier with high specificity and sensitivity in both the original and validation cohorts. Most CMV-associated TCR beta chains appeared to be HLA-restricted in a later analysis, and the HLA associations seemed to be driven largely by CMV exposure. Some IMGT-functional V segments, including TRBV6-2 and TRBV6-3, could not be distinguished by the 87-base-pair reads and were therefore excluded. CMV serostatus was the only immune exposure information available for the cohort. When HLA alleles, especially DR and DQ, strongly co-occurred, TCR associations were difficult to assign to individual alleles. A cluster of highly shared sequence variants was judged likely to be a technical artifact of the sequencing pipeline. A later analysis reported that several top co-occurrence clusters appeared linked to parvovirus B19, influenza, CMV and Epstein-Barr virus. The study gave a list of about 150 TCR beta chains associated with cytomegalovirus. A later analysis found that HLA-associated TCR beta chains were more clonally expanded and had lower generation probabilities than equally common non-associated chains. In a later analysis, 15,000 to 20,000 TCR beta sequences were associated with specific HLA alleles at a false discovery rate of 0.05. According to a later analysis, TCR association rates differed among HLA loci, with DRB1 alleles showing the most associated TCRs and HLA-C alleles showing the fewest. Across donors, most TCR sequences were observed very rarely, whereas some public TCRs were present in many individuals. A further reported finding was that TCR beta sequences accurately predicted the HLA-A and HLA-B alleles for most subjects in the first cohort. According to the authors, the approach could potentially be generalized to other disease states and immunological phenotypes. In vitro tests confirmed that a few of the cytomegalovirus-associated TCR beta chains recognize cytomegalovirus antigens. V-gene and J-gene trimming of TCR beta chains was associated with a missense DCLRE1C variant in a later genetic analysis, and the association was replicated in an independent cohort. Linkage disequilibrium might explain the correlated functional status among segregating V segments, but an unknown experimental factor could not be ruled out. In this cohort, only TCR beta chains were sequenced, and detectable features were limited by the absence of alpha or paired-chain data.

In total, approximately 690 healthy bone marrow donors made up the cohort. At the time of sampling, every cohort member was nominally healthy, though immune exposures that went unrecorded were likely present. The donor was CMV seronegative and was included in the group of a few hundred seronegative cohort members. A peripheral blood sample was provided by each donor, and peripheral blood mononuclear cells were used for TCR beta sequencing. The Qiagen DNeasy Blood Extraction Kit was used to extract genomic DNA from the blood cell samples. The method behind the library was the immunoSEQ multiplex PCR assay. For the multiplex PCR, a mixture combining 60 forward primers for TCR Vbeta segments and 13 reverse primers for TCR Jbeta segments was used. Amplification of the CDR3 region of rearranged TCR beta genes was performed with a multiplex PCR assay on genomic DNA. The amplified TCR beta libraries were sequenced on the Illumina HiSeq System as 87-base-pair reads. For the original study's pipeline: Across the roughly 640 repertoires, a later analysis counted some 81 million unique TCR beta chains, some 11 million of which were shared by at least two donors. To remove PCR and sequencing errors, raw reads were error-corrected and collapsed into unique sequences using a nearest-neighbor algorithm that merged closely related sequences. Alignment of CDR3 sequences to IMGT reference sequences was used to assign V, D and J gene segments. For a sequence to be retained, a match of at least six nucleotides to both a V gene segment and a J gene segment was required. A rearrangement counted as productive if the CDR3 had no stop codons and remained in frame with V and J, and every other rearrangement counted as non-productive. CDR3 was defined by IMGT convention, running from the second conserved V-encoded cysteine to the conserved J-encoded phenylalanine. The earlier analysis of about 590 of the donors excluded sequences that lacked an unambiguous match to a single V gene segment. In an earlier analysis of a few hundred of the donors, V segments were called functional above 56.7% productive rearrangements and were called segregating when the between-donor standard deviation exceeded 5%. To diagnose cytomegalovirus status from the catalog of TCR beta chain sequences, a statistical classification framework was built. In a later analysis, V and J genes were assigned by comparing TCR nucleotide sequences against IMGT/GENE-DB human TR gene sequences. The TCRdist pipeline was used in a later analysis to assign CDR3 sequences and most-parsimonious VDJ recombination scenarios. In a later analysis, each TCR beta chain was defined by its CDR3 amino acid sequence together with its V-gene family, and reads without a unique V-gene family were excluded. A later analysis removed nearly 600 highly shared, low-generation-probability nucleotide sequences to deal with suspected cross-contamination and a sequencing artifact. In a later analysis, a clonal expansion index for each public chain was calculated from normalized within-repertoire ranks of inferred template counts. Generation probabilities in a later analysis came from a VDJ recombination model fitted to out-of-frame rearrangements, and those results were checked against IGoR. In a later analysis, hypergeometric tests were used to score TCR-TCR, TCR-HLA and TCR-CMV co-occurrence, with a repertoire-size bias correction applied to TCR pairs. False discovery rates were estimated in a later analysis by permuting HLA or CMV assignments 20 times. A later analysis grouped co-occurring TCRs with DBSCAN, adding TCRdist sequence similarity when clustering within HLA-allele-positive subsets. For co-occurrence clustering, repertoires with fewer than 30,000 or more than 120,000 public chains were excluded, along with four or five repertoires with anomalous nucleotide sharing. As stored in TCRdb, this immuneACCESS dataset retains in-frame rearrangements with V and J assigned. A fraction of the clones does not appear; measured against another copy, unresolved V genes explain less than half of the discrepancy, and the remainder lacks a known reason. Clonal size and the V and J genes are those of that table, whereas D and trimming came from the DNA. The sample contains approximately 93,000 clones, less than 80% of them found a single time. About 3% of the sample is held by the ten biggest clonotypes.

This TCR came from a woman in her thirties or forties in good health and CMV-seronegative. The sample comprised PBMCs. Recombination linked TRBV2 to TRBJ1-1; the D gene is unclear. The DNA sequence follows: TGTGCCAGCAGTGGAAGCTTCATGAACACTGAAGCTTTCTTT. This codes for CASSGSFMNTEAFF.